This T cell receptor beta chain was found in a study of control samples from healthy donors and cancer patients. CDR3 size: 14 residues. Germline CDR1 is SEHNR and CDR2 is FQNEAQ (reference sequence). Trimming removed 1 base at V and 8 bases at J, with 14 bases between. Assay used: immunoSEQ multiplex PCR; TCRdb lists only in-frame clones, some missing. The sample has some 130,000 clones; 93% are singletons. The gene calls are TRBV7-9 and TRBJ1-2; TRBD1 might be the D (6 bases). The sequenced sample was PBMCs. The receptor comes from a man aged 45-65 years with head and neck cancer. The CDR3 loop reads CASSLVGGRGGYTF. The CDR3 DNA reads TGTGCCAGCAGCTTAGTGGGGGGGCGCGGAGGCTACACCTTC.